Following are 10 T cell receptor beta chains from one sample sequenced in a study of blood T cell repertoires in COVID-19. The assay was immunoSEQ multiplex PCR, and TCRdb's table has in-frame clones only and misses some. The sample holds 120,000 or so clones, around 81% seen once. The specimen was peripheral blood. The origin of the receptors is a woman between 50 and 59 years old with acute or convalescent COVID-19.

V and J are TRBV29-1 and TRBJ2-1, with a possible D match to TRBD1 (6 bases). In germline, CDR1 is SQVTM, CDR2 ANQGSEA. This CDR3 comprises 14 residues. Trimming stripped 3 bases from V and 6 bases from J, with 15 bases between. As DNA, the CDR3 is TGCAGCGTTGACGCCAGGGGTGACGGCAATGAGCAGTTCTTC. Amino acids: CSVDARGDGNEQFF.

This sequence joins TRBV4-1 and TRBJ2-3; D possibly corresponds to TRBD1 (6 bases). V lost 5 bases to trimming and J lost 0 bases, with 12 bases between them. The germline gives CDR1 MGHRA, CDR2 YSYEKL. The CDR3 runs to 15 residues. The CDR3 region has the DNA TGCGCCAGCAGCTACCGGGACACGAGCACAGATACGCAGTATTTT. Residues: CASSYRDTSTDTQYF.

This clone has just a few counts. This chain joins TRBV30 and TRBJ1-6; D gene ambiguous. The CDR3 totals 12 residues. The germline V gene encodes CDR1 GTSNPN and CDR2 SVGIG (reference sequence). V lost 0 bases and J lost 11, with 8 bases in between. CDR3 residues: CAWSVEQPPLHF. The CDR3 region has the DNA TGTGCCTGGAGTGTAGAGCAACCACCCCTCCACTTT.

The CDR3 coding sequence is TGTGCCAGCAGTGAGGACAGGGTCTACGAGCAGTACTTC. Translating it yields CASSEDRVYEQYF. The gene calls are TRBV2 and TRBJ2-7; 8 nucleotides align to TRBD1. The germline V gene encodes CDR1 SNHLY and CDR2 FYNNEI. The CDR3 loop spans 13 amino acids. Trimming cost V 3 bases and J 3 bases; bases outside gene matches: 1.

The rearrangement joins TRBV30 to TRBJ1-3; the D gene is possibly TRBD1 (5 bases). CDR3 length: 15 residues. Germline CDR1 and CDR2: GTSNPN and SVGIG (reference sequence). The V end was cut by 0 bases, the J end by 3 bases, with 12 bases between. This CDR3 reads CAWSVWGAYGNTIYF. For the CDR3, the DNA is TGTGCCTGGAGTGTATGGGGCGCGTATGGAAACACCATATATTTT.

The chain has TRBV3-1 (or the pseudogene TRBV3-2) and TRBJ1-2; D is ambiguous. In germline, CDR1 is LGHDT, CDR2 YNNKEL (reference sequence). The CDR3 spans 12 residues. The V gene lost 4 bases and the J gene lost 6 bases, with 9 bases spanning the gap. The CDR3 is CASSRAHNGYTF. The CDR3 region has the DNA TGTGCCAGCAGCCGAGCCCATAATGGCTACACCTTC.

This rearrangement joins TRBV13 to TRBJ1-2, with D unresolved. Trimming stripped 5 bases from V and 0 bases from J, with 10 bases between. CDR1 is PRHDT, CDR2 FYEKMQ, per germline (reference sequence). The CDR3 totals 14 residues. The chain's CDR3 is CASSPQAPNYGYTF. The CDR3 nucleotides are TGTGCCAGCAGCCCCCAGGCTCCTAACTATGGCTACACCTTC.

The chain links TRBV27 to TRBJ2-7; D is perhaps TRBD2 (5 bases). The CDR3 has 16 amino acids. The ends were cut back, 0 bases at V and 6 bases at J, with 18 bases in the middle. Germline V gene data show CDR1 as MNHEY and CDR2 as SMNVEV (reference sequence). CDR3 coding DNA: TGTGCCAGCAGTTTATCGGGCCTAGCAAAAAATTCCGAGCAGTACTTC. This sequence encodes CASSLSGLAKNSEQYF.

The V and J genes are TRBV14 and TRBJ2-5; TRBD2 aligns across 12 bases. Germline V gene data show CDR1 as SGHDN and CDR2 as FVKESK. After removal of 4 bases from V and 5 bases from J, the junction contained 5 bases not matched to a gene. CDR3 length: 15 amino acids. CDR3 region: CASSRGLAGQETQYF. The CDR3 coding sequence is TGTGCCAGCAGCCGCGGACTAGCGGGGCAGGAGACCCAGTACTTC.

The chain recombines TRBV5-1 with TRBJ2-1; the match to TRBD1 covers 10 bases. CDR1 SGHRS and CDR2 YFSETQ come from the germline V gene. This CDR3 region has 15 residues. V was pared by 4 bases and J by 5 bases, with 6 bases of the junction left unmatched. The CDR3 DNA reads TGCGCCAGCAGCACGACAGGGGGCGGGCACAATGAGCAGTTCTTC. Translated: CASSTTGGGHNEQFF. The variable domain in full, with the rest retrieved from reference TRBV5-1 and TRBJ2-1, is KAGVTQTPRYLIKTRGQQVTLSCSPISGHRSVSWYQQTPGQGLQFLFEYFSETQRNKGNFPGRFSGRQFSNSRSEMNVSTLELGDSALYLCASSTTGGGHNEQFFGPGTRLTVL.